The clone carrying this T cell receptor beta chain has just a few counts. The antigen remains undetermined. The data were obtained in a study of T-cell reconstitution after alpha-beta-depleted transplantation in children. General study findings and limits: Surviving recipient T cells and thymic progenitors produced the high day-60 TCRbeta diversity seen in some patients. T-cell counts and diversity at one year following transplant were attributed mainly to newly produced T cells. As was reported, about two months after transplant, alpha-beta T cells came from several hundred expanded graft clones.

This sample's TCRbeta library carried unique molecular identifier barcodes. TCRdb recomputed calls from the PCR reads with MiXCR, one row per CDR3 protein. In the table there are hundreds of thousands of distinct CDR3 sequences, around 16% of which are singletons. The clonotype comes from a male patient between 2 and 10 years old who had a stem cell transplant for acute lymphoblastic leukemia, so the T cells may come from the graft donor. The material sequenced was PBMCs, mostly from graft donor cells, taken 360 days after TCRalphabeta/CD19-depleted stem cell transplant.

In nucleotides, the CDR3 is TGCGCCAGCAGCCCCAACAGGGGCCACGAGCAGTACTTC. Protein: CASSPNRGHEQYF. The chain links TRBV4-1 to TRBJ2-7; 7 bases map to TRBD1. V trimming: 4 bases; J trimming: 5 bases; junction bases outside the gene matches: 5. CDR1 MGHRA and CDR2 YSYEKL come from the germline V gene. The CDR3 contains 13 residues.